The 24 T cell receptor beta chains given below trace back to one sample, sequenced in a study of control samples from healthy donors and cancer patients. The data were produced by immunoSEQ multiplex PCR, yet TCRdb's version contains in-frame clones alone and is incomplete. Of around 170,000 clones listed, roughly 89% were seen once; the top ten hold 1.2% to 1.5%. The sequenced sample was blood. The receptors were sampled from a woman aged 45-59 years in good health.

The chain links TRBV7-9 to TRBJ1-3; D unresolved. Germline loops: CDR1 SEHNR, CDR2 FQNEAQ (reference sequence). Trimming left V 2 bases short and J 0 bases short, with 17 bases between. This CDR3 comprises 18 residues. CDR3 in DNA: TGTGCCAGCAGCTTATGGGGTGCGGCGGGCCTCTCTGGAAACACCATATATTTT. Translated: CASSLWGAAGLSGNTIYF. The entire variable domain, with the rest obtained from reference TRBV7-9 and TRBJ1-3, is as follows: DTGVSQNPRHKITKRGQNVTFRCDPISEHNRLYWYRQTLGQGPEFLTYFQNEAQLEKSRLLSDRFSAERPKGSFSTLEIQRTEQGDSAMYLCASSLWGAAGLSGNTIYFGEGSWLTVV.

This sequence joins TRBV5-6 and TRBJ1-6; TRBD1 is a possible D gene (6 bases). Trimming shortened V by 4 bases and J by 5 bases, and 10 bases separated the two germline ends. The germline V gene has CDR1 SGHDT and CDR2 YYEEEE. The CDR3 length is 14 residues. DNA for the CDR3: TGTGCCAGCAGCATGGACAGAAATAATTCACCCCTCCACTTT. It specifies CASSMDRNNSPLHF.

V gene TRBV9 combines with J gene TRBJ2-7; a possible D gene is TRBD1 (5 bases). V was shortened by 0 bases and J by 4 bases, with 14 bases between the two germline ends. The CDR3 contains 15 residues. Germline V gives CDR1 SGDLS, CDR2 YYNGEE. In DNA, the CDR3 is TGTGCCAGCAGCGTAGGATCAGCAGGGCCGTACGAGCAGTACTTC. Translated: CASSVGSAGPYEQYF.

The gene calls are TRBV2 and TRBJ1-3; D call uncertain. Trimming shortened V by 5 bases and J by 2 bases, and 10 bases separated the two germline ends. CDR3 length: 14 residues. Per the germline V gene, CDR1 is SNHLY and CDR2 is FYNNEI. Here the CDR3 DNA reads TGTGCCAGCAGTCCGGGAAGAACTGGAAACACCATATATTTT. Its protein product is CASSPGRTGNTIYF.

Concerning this clone itself: Other DNA sequences of this sample code for an identical CDR3. The rearrangement joins TRBV7-3 to TRBJ2-3; no clear D gene. Germline assignment: CDR1 SGHTA and CDR2 FQGTGA. The CDR3 runs to 14 residues. V was clipped by 3 bases and J by 4 bases, with 11 bases between them. In DNA form, the CDR3 reads TGTGCCAGCAGCTTTACGGGTGTCGCAGATACGCAGTATTTT. Translating gives CASSFTGVADTQYF.

This chain links TRBV9 with TRBJ1-1; D unclear. Germline V gene lookup returns CDR1 SGDLS and CDR2 YYNGEE. Between the trimmed V and J ends, which lost 6 bases and 1 base, there was a span of 13 bases. The CDR3 has 14 residues. The CDR3 DNA reads as TGTGCCAGCATCCCCCCCGCGGCGAACACTGAAGCTTTCTTT. Amino acid sequence: CASIPPAANTEAFF.

The V gene is TRBV19, the J gene TRBJ1-5; 8 bases align to TRBD1. CDR1 and CDR2 from the germline V gene are LNHDA and SQIVND (reference sequence). This CDR3 spans 15 amino acids. V dropped 4 bases and J dropped 3; count of bases not matched to a gene: 5. CDR3 amino acids: CASSTRTGPNQPQHF. CDR3 DNA: TGTGCCAGTAGTACCCGGACAGGGCCCAATCAGCCCCAGCATTTT.

This clone was detected only once. This chain's CDR3 is CASSFGRETQYF. As DNA, the CDR3 is TGTGCCAGCAGCTTTGGTAGAGAGACCCAGTACTTC. The rearrangement joins TRBV7-8 to TRBJ2-5; no clear D gene. The CDR3 length is 12 residues. The germline CDR1 and CDR2 sequences are SGHVS and FQNEAQ. Between the trimmed V and J ends, which lost 3 bases and 4 bases, there was a span of 6 bases.

This clone has more than one count but fewer than ten. This chain links TRBV9 with TRBJ1-1, with D perhaps TRBD1 (5 bases). V gave up 3 bases and J gave up 5 bases, with 20 bases separating them. The CDR3 is 16 amino acids. Per the germline V gene, CDR1 is SGDLS and CDR2 is YYNGEE. The CDR3, as DNA: TGTGCCAGCAGCGCCTTCCGGGGGAAGGAAAGGACTGAAGCTTTCTTT. It encodes CASSAFRGKERTEAFF. Full variable domain (missing parts from reference TRBV9 and TRBJ1-1): DSGVTQTPKHLITATGQRVTLRCSPRSGDLSVYWYQQSLDQGLQFLIQYYNGEERAKGNILERFSAQQFPDLHSELNLSSLELGDSALYFCASSAFRGKERTEAFFGQGTRLTVV.

The V call is TRBV6-2 or TRBV6-3, the J call TRBJ2-7, with D hard to call. Germline assignment: CDR1 MNHEY and CDR2 SVGEGT. This CDR3 comprises 15 residues. V was cut by 2 bases and J by 0 bases, with 11 bases left in between. The CDR3 protein is CASSYRRTFSYEQYF. CDR3 nucleotides: TGTGCCAGCAGTTACCGCCGGACGTTCTCCTACGAGCAGTACTTC.

V and J are TRBV9 and TRBJ2-2, with D unresolved. Trimming took 3 bases from V and 0 from J, leaving 15 bases between them. Germline assignment: CDR1 SGDLS and CDR2 YYNGEE. The CDR3 totals 17 residues. The CDR3 protein is CASSGLGSETNTGELFF. As DNA, the CDR3 is TGTGCCAGCAGCGGGTTGGGGTCGGAAACGAACACCGGGGAGCTGTTTTTT.

The chain carries TRBV18 and TRBJ2-7, with a weak D call TRBD1 (5 bases). Germline loops: CDR1 KGHSH, CDR2 LQKENI. The CDR3 sequence is 14 residues long. V gave up 3 bases and J gave up 2 bases, with 11 bases separating them. For the CDR3, the DNA is TGTGCCAGCTCACCTTCGACAGAGCCCTACGAGCAGTACTTC. It is translated as CASSPSTEPYEQYF.

The chain combines TRBV19 with TRBJ1-5; 7 nucleotides line up with TRBD1. Trimming cost V 4 bases and J 5 bases; bases outside gene matches: 8. The length of the CDR3 is 15 residues. Per germline, CDR1 LNHDA and CDR2 SQIVND (reference sequence). CDR3 nucleotides: TGTGCCAGTAGTAATCGACAGGGATCGTATCAGCCCCAGCATTTT. Its translation is CASSNRQGSYQPQHF.

J is TRBJ2-3 and V is TRBV7-2; D remains unclear. The length of the CDR3 is 14 residues. The germline V gene has CDR1 SGHTA and CDR2 FQGNSA. V shed 2 bases and J shed 6 bases, with 12 bases lying between them. The CDR3 region is CASSLQLLRDTQYF. CDR3 nucleotide sequence: TGTGCCAGCAGCTTACAGCTCCTCCGGGATACGCAGTATTTT.

The count of this clone is one. V and J are TRBV7-2 and TRBJ2-7; D could derive from TRBD1 or TRBD2 (5 bases each). Germline V gives CDR1 SGHTA, CDR2 FQGNSA. The CDR3 totals 14 residues. V lost 5 bases, J lost 2 bases, and 13 bases lay in between. The CDR3 loop is CASSPRDGAYEQYF. The CDR3, as DNA: TGTGCCAGCAGCCCCCGGGACGGAGCCTACGAGCAGTACTTC.

This chain joins TRBV7-9 and TRBJ1-1; perhaps TRBD1 as D (6 bases). The germline CDR1 and CDR2 sequences are SEHNR and FQNEAQ (reference sequence). The ends were cut back, 10 bases at V and 5 bases at J, with 23 bases in the middle. The CDR3 length is 15 residues. The DNA of the CDR3 is TGTGCCACCGAATTAAGAACGGGGGCGCTGACTGAAGCTTTCTTT. Its translation: CATELRTGALTEAFF.

The chain is built from TRBV4-2 and TRBJ2-7, with 11 positions matching TRBD1. Germline lookup yields CDR1 LGHNA and CDR2 YNFKEQ. With V trimmed by 5 bases and J by 3 bases, 15 bases remained unmatched. The CDR3 contains 18 residues. In DNA, the CDR3 is TGTGCCAGCAGCGTCGGGACAGGGGGTATTATGGCGGGCTACGAGCAGTACTTC. It codes for CASSVGTGGIMAGYEQYF.

This clone came up once. J is TRBJ2-5 and V is TRBV14; D is uncertain. The length of the CDR3 is 13 residues. CDR1 and CDR2 from the germline V gene are SGHDN and FVKESK. Trimming took 4 bases from V and 0 from J, leaving 6 bases between them. CDR3 sequence reads: CASSRTYQETQYF. The DNA for the CDR3 is TGTGCCAGCAGCCGAACGTACCAAGAGACCCAGTACTTC.

The chain carries TRBV7-3 and TRBJ2-4; TRBD1 aligns across 7 bases. This CDR3 is built from 13 residues. The germline CDR1 and CDR2 sequences are SGHTA and FQGTGA. Trimming took 5 bases from V and 9 from J; bases not matched to a gene: 7. In nucleotides, the CDR3 is TGTGCCAGCAGCCGGGACAGCGTCGCCATTCAGTACTTC. Its translation is CASSRDSVAIQYF.

The chain employs TRBV13 and TRBJ1-2; D gene ambiguous. Between the trimmed V and J ends, which lost 8 bases and 4 bases, there was a span of 17 bases. This CDR3 has 14 amino acids. Looked up from germline, CDR1 is PRHDT and CDR2 is FYEKMQ (reference sequence). In DNA, the CDR3 is TGTGCCAGCTTACGTGGAGGCGAGGGCTATGGCTACACCTTC. This gives the protein CASLRGGEGYGYTF.

The genes are TRBV5-1 and TRBJ1-1; D may be TRBD1 (5 bases). The length of the CDR3 is 16 residues. Germline V gene sequence: CDR1 SGHRS, CDR2 YFSETQ. V shed 3 bases and J shed 3 bases, with 18 bases lying between them. The CDR3: CASSSSLRGGYTEAFF. The CDR3 DNA sequence: TGCGCCAGCAGCTCCAGTTTAAGGGGAGGCTACACTGAAGCTTTCTTT. The entire variable domain, with the rest obtained from reference TRBV5-1 and TRBJ1-1, is as follows: KAGVTQTPRYLIKTRGQQVTLSCSPISGHRSVSWYQQTPGQGLQFLFEYFSETQRNKGNFPGRFSGRQFSNSRSEMNVSTLELGDSALYLCASSSSLRGGYTEAFFGQGTRLTVV.

V gene TRBV6-5 combines with J gene TRBJ2-7, with D perhaps matching TRBD2 (6 bases). The CDR3 runs to 14 residues. Germline V gene lookup returns CDR1 MNHEY and CDR2 SVGAGI. Trimming took 0 bases from V and 4 from J, leaving 10 bases between them. The CDR3 bases are TGTGCCAGCAGTTACTCTGGCGGGATGTACGAGCAGTACTTC. Protein sequence: CASSYSGGMYEQYF.

The gene calls are TRBV6-5 and TRBJ2-3; 7 nucleotides agree with TRBD1. The ends lost 7 bases at V and 2 bases at J; junction bases unmatched: 6. CDR1 is MNHEY, CDR2 SVGAGI, per germline. The CDR3 is 14 residues long. The CDR3 reads CASKPGQLTDTQYF. The DNA for the CDR3 is TGTGCCAGCAAACCGGGACAGCTCACAGATACGCAGTATTTT.

The rearrangement links TRBV3-1 (or the pseudogene TRBV3-2) to TRBJ1-6; unclear D gene. The germline V gene has CDR1 LGHDT and CDR2 YNNKEL (reference sequence). The CDR3 contains 13 residues. Trimming took off 5 bases at V and 9 bases at J, with 11 bases between the two ends. The CDR3, as DNA: TGTGCCAGCAGCTTGAGTAAGGGTTCACCCCTCCACTTT. Encoded protein: CASSLSKGSPLHF.